This paragraph reports one T cell receptor beta chain. The sample comes from a study of blood T cell repertoires in COVID-19. Study overall: Samples taken during acute and convalescent COVID-19 were collected in the United States, Italy and Spain. Sources were T cells, B-cell-depleted T cells, or PBMCs; the material itself was cDNA or gDNA.

Germline assignment: CDR1 SGHNT and CDR2 YYREEE (reference sequence). V trimming: 2 bases; J trimming: 1 base; junction bases outside the gene matches: 3. This CDR3 contains 15 residues. Original processing methods: Amplified reference gene primers provided the basis for estimating nucleated cell counts. Assay: immunoSEQ multiplex PCR; the TCRdb copy retains only in-frame clones and omits some. The DNA gave D and trimming, while V, J and clone size come from that table. This sample has fewer than 250,000 clones, with approximately 80% found just once. The sample taken for sequencing was peripheral blood. The sequence was collected from a woman aged 45-59 years with acute or convalescent COVID-19. The V gene is TRBV5-4, the J gene TRBJ1-2, with 9 bases that match TRBD1. CDR3 DNA sequence: TGTGCCAGCAGCTTTAGACAGGGGGGTAACTATGGCTACACCTTC. As protein: CASSFRQGGNYGYTF.